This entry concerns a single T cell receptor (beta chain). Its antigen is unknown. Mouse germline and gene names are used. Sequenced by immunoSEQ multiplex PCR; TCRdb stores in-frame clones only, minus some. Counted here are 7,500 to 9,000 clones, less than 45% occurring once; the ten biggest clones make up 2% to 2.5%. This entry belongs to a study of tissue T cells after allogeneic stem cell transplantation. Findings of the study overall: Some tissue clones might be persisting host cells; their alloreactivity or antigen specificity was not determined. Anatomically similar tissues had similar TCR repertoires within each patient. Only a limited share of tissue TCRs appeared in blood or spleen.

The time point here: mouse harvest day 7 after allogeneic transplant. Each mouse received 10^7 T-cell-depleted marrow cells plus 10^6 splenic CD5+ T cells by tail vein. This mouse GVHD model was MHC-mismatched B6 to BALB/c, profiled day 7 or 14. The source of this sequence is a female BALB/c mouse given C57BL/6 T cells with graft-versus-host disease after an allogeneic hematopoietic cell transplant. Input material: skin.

CDR3 residues: CAWSPGTYNERLFF. Partial CDR3 DNA: TGTGCCTGGAGCCCCGGGACATATAACGAAAGATTATTT. This chain connects TRBV31 to TRBJ1-4, with D possibly being TRBD1 (6 bases). The CDR3 is cut off 1 residue early in the read; its end comes from the germline J gene. The CDR3 runs to 14 residues. Between the trimmed V and J ends, which lost 3 bases and 5 bases, there was a span of 13 bases. From germline, CDR1 is GKSSPN and CDR2 SITVG.